Below are 14 T cell receptor beta chains sequenced from a single sample in a study of blood T cell repertoires in COVID-19. Assay used: immunoSEQ multiplex PCR; TCRdb lists only in-frame clones, some missing. Here the sample spans almost 250,000 clones, around nine tenths being singletons. Sequencing was done on a sample of PBMCs or T cells enriched from blood (not recorded which). All receptors derive from a woman between 45 and 65 years old who had recovered from COVID-19.

The sample holds one count of this clone. CDR3 coding DNA: TGCGCCAGCAGCTTTAGCGGGAAACTCTCCTACGAGCAGTACTTC. Its translation: CASSFSGKLSYEQYF. The gene calls are TRBV5-1 and TRBJ2-7; 8 nucleotides agree with TRBD2. The junction had 4 bases not matched to a gene; V was cut back by 2 bases and J by 0 bases. This CDR3 contains 15 residues. CDR1 and CDR2 (germline): SGHRS, YFSETQ.

This clone came up a few times. The chain recombines TRBV5-1 with TRBJ2-2, with 8 bases matching TRBD1. The germline CDR1 and CDR2 sequences are SGHRS and YFSETQ. The J segment lost 4 bases and the V segment lost 6 bases, leaving 8 bases of the junction unmatched. There are 15 residues in the CDR3. For the CDR3, the DNA is TGCGCCAGCACCCAGGACAGGGCGTTCACCGGGGAGCTGTTTTTT. Translated: CASTQDRAFTGELFF.

This clone is a singleton in its sample. The chain carries TRBV6-2 or TRBV6-3 and TRBJ1-1, with D uncertain. The CDR3 is 14 amino acids. Looked up from germline, CDR1 is MNHEY and CDR2 is SVGEGT. V was clipped by 2 bases and J by 2 bases, with 9 bases between them. The CDR3 DNA reads as TGTGCCAGCAGTTACCTGGGCCCCAACACTGAAGCTTTCTTT. It translates to CASSYLGPNTEAFF.

The chain links TRBV18 to TRBJ1-4; D gene ambiguous. CDR3 length: 13 residues. V gave up 0 bases and J gave up 8 bases, with 7 bases separating them. Germline V gene lookup returns CDR1 KGHSH and CDR2 LQKENI. This CDR3 reads CASSPPPGEKLFF. The DNA for the CDR3 is TGTGCCAGCTCACCACCTCCGGGGGAAAAACTGTTTTTT.

J is TRBJ2-7 and V is TRBV5-1; 11 bases line up with TRBD2. The CDR3 loop spans 13 amino acids. V was clipped by 7 bases and J by 2 bases; unmatched bases: 2. Germline-derived CDR1 and CDR2 are SGHRS and YFSETQ. The CDR3: CASGTSGPYEQYF. DNA for the CDR3: TGCGCCAGCGGGACTAGCGGACCCTACGAGCAGTACTTC. Combining the CDR3 with reference TRBV5-1 and TRBJ2-7 gives the whole variable domain KAGVTQTPRYLIKTRGQQVTLSCSPISGHRSVSWYQQTPGQGLQFLFEYFSETQRNKGNFPGRFSGRQFSNSRSEMNVSTLELGDSALYLCASGTSGPYEQYFGPGTRLTVT.

CDR3 region: CASSGGQEETQYF. CDR3 nucleotide sequence: TGTGCCAGCAGTGGGGGGCAGGAAGAGACCCAGTACTTC. V usage is TRBV2 and J usage is TRBJ2-5; tentatively, D is TRBD1 (6 bases). The CDR3 spans 13 residues. Trimming took off 4 bases at V and 3 bases at J, with 9 bases between the two ends. Germline V gene lookup returns CDR1 SNHLY and CDR2 FYNNEI.

The V and J genes are TRBV9 and TRBJ1-6; 8 nucleotides agree with TRBD1. J lost 6 bases, V lost 4 bases, and 6 bases had no gene match. Germline V CDR1 and CDR2: SGDLS, YYNGEE. The CDR3 length is 15 residues. The CDR3 sequence is CASSPGQGGNSPLHF. Here the CDR3 DNA reads TGTGCCAGCAGCCCTGGACAGGGAGGTAATTCACCCCTCCACTTT. The full variable domain, in which reference TRBV9 and TRBJ1-6 provide the parts outside the CDR3, is DSGVTQTPKHLITATGQRVTLRCSPRSGDLSVYWYQQSLDQGLQFLIQYYNGEERAKGNILERFSAQQFPDLHSELNLSSLELGDSALYFCASSPGQGGNSPLHFGNGTRLTVT.

Comments on this clone: At one of its ends the junction is not consistent with the germline gene, which may arise from a read error. The chain couples TRBV7-9 to TRBJ2-2, with 12 bases identical to TRBD2. The CDR3 extends over 18 amino acids. Germline assignment: CDR1 SEHNR and CDR2 FQNEAQ (reference sequence). CDR3 DNA: TGTGCCAGCAGCCCCTCCGTCCTAGCGGGAGGGAACCCCGGGGAGCTGTTTTTT. As protein: CASSPSVLAGGNPGELFF.

This clone was detected only once. The CDR3 here is CASQTQGIDTEAFF. CDR3 bases: TGTGCCAGTCAGACTCAGGGTATTGACACTGAAGCTTTCTTT. The chain recombines TRBV19 with TRBJ1-1, with D possibly matching TRBD1 (5 bases). This CDR3 is 14 amino acids long. CDR1 and CDR2 from the germline V gene are LNHDA and SQIVND (reference sequence). V gave up 8 bases and J gave up 3 bases, with 16 bases separating them.

This clone was detected a few times. The chain links TRBV27 to TRBJ1-4; 7 bases map to TRBD1. This CDR3 spans 15 amino acids. Germline V gives CDR1 MNHEY, CDR2 SMNVEV (reference sequence). J lost 4 bases, V lost 5 bases, and 7 bases had no gene match. The chain's CDR3 is CASSPRQGGNEKLFF. DNA of the CDR3: TGTGCCAGCAGTCCCAGACAGGGAGGTAATGAAAAACTGTTTTTT.

V is TRBV18 and J is TRBJ1-1; D gene uncertain. V was trimmed by 6 bases and J by 5 bases, leaving 19 bases between them. The CDR3 consists of 15 residues. Germline-derived CDR1 and CDR2 are KGHSH and LQKENI. The CDR3, as DNA: TGTGCCAGCTCGCGCGAAGGTATGAGGGAAACTGAAGCTTTCTTT. Translation: CASSREGMRETEAFF. Using reference TRBV18 and TRBJ1-1 for the parts outside the CDR3, the full variable domain is NAGVMQNPRHLVRRRGQEARLRCSPMKGHSHVYWYRQLPEEGLKFMVYLQKENIIDESGMPKERFSAEFPKEGPSILRIQQVVRGDSAAYFCASSREGMRETEAFFGQGTRLTVV.

The chain links TRBV28 to TRBJ2-3; 7 bases match TRBD1. V lost 8 bases, J lost 2 bases, and 7 bases stayed unmatched. Germline V CDR1 and CDR2: MDHEN, SYDVKM. The CDR3 runs to 14 residues. CDR3 sequence: CASCKGQYTDTQYF. The CDR3 DNA reads as TGTGCCAGCTGTAAGGGACAGTACACAGATACGCAGTATTTT.

This chain joins TRBV19 and TRBJ1-1; D unclear. V was cut by 3 bases and J by 2 bases, with 7 bases left in between. The CDR3 consists of 13 residues. Germline V gene lookup returns CDR1 LNHDA and CDR2 SQIVND (reference sequence). The chain's CDR3 is CASSIQENTEAFF. The CDR3 coding sequence is TGTGCCAGTAGTATTCAGGAAAACACTGAAGCTTTCTTT.

V usage is TRBV7-6 and J usage is TRBJ2-7; 8 bases match TRBD1. Trimming cost V 5 bases and J 4 bases; bases outside gene matches: 10. Germline CDR1 and CDR2: SGHVS and FNYEAQ. CDR3 size: 15 residues. In DNA, the CDR3 is TGTGCCAGCAGCACGGGGGACAGGCTAAAATACGAGCAGTACTTC. This translates into CASSTGDRLKYEQYF.